This T cell receptor beta chain was captured in a study of CD8+CD57+ T cells in acquired aplastic anemia. Regarding the study as a whole: Patients shared approximately 30 CD8+ CDR3 sequences with controls.

About this clonotype itself: Its specificity is not known.

The CDR3 sequence is 15 residues long. Germline V gives CDR1 LNHDA, CDR2 SQIVND (reference sequence). Trimming at V came to 4 bases and at J to 2 bases, leaving 5 bases not matched to a gene. CD8+CD57+ cell expansion had been shown by flow cytometry in patients chosen for sequencing. For CDR3 and TCR beta VDJ profiling, genomic DNA was the template used. TCRdb used MiXCR to reprocess the reads, holding one entry per CDR3 protein. Of 450,000 to 600,000 distinct CDR3 sequences listed, around 32% are singletons. The TCR sequence derives from a human donor with aplastic anemia. The J gene is TRBJ2-5, the V gene TRBV19, with 9 bases fitting TRBD2. The sample taken for sequencing was sorted CD4+, CD8+, or CD8+CD57+ T cells (not recorded which) from PBMCs. The CDR3 DNA follows: TGTGCCAGTAGTAGTACTAGCGGGCAGCAAGAGACCCAGTACTTC. Amino acid sequence: CASSSTSGQQETQYF.